The 26 T cell receptor beta chains below were found in one sample sequenced in a study of shared clonotypes between healthy human individuals. TCRdb's table, derived via immunoSEQ multiplex PCR, lists solely in-frame clones and lacks some. The table shows approximately 810,000 clones, with around 93% occurring only once. As defined, naive CD8 cells were CD45RO-negative and positively selected for CCR7, with terminally differentiated effector memory CD45RA+ cells excluded. Sequenced input: naive CD8+ T cells sorted from blood. These receptors originate from a man under 40 in good health.

The J gene is TRBJ2-1, the V gene TRBV19; possible D gene TRBD1, 5 bases. The CDR3 has 14 amino acids. Germline CDR1 and CDR2: LNHDA and SQIVND (reference sequence). The V gene lost 0 bases and the J gene lost 7 bases, with 10 bases spanning the gap. In nucleotides, the CDR3 is TGTGCCAGTAGTATAGATCGGGCAGGGAATGAGCAGTTCTTC. Translating it yields CASSIDRAGNEQFF.

Only one count was recorded for this clone. The rearrangement joins TRBV5-5 to TRBJ2-1, with 9 bases that match TRBD1. Germline V CDR1 and CDR2: SGHKS, YYEKEE (reference sequence). This CDR3 region has 14 residues. V was clipped by 3 bases and J by 6 bases; unmatched bases: 4. CDR3 region: CASSSGQGFNEQFF. Written as DNA, the CDR3 is TGTGCCAGCAGCTCAGGACAGGGGTTCAATGAGCAGTTCTTC.

V usage is TRBV19 and J usage is TRBJ2-1; D might be TRBD2 (5 bases). The V end lost 4 bases, the J end lost 7 bases, and 11 bases lay between the germline ends. CDR1 is LNHDA and CDR2 is SQIVND in the germline V gene (reference sequence). This CDR3 is built from 13 residues. DNA for the CDR3: TGTGCCAGTAGTAAGTCGGGATGGAATGAGCAGTTCTTC. It yields the protein CASSKSGWNEQFF.

The chain is built from TRBV27 and TRBJ2-5; D possibly corresponds to TRBD2 (6 bases). V gave up 4 bases and J gave up 0 bases, with 9 bases separating them. This CDR3 has 14 residues. Germline values: CDR1 MNHEY, CDR2 SMNVEV (reference sequence). The CDR3 protein is CASSSGTYQETQYF. In DNA, the CDR3 is TGTGCCAGCAGTTCAGGGACTTACCAAGAGACCCAGTACTTC.

V is TRBV14 and J is TRBJ2-5, with TRBD2 as a possible D gene (6 bases). The CDR3 sequence is 18 residues long. The ends were cut back, 0 bases at V and 0 bases at J, with 17 bases in the middle. Per germline, CDR1 SGHDN and CDR2 FVKESK. CDR3 sequence reads: CASSQEHAASAYQETQYF. CDR3 in DNA: TGTGCCAGCAGCCAAGAACACGCGGCTAGCGCGTACCAAGAGACCCAGTACTTC.

This chain links TRBV5-6 with TRBJ2-1; 10 bases map to TRBD2. The CDR3 contains 16 residues. Germline loops: CDR1 SGHDT, CDR2 YYEEEE. V gave up 4 bases and J gave up 8 bases; unmatched junction bases: 12. This CDR3 is CASSPHEREGRYEQFF. The CDR3 nucleotides read TGTGCCAGCAGCCCCCACGAGCGGGAGGGCCGCTATGAGCAGTTCTTC.

This chain uses TRBV9 with TRBJ1-2; 8 bases map to TRBD1. Germline-derived CDR1 and CDR2 are SGDLS and YYNGEE. V shed 3 bases and J 2 bases; nucleotides not matched to a gene: 9. This CDR3 has 16 amino acids. The DNA for the CDR3 is TGTGCCAGCAGCGGTGGACAGGGCGAGGTAAACTATGGCTACACCTTC. This encodes CASSGGQGEVNYGYTF.

The chain recombines TRBV27 with TRBJ1-5; D gene ambiguous. Per germline, CDR1 MNHEY and CDR2 SMNVEV (reference sequence). The germline V and J ends were trimmed by 8 bases and 2 bases, with 16 bases remaining between them. This CDR3 comprises 15 residues. The CDR3 loop reads CASGEGRSGNQPQHF. Here the CDR3 DNA reads TGTGCCAGCGGGGAAGGGCGTAGTGGCAATCAGCCCCAGCATTTT.

This clone has a handful of counts. This sample includes further DNA sequences coding for the same CDR3. The genes are TRBV9 and TRBJ2-3, with a possible D match to TRBD2 (5 bases). The CDR3 loop spans 14 amino acids. V gave up 0 bases and J gave up 2 bases, with 7 bases separating them. Germline V gene lookup returns CDR1 SGDLS and CDR2 YYNGEE. CDR3 nucleotide sequence: TGTGCCAGCAGCGTAGTGGACTCCACAGATACGCAGTATTTT. Residues: CASSVVDSTDTQYF.

This chain uses TRBV4-3 with TRBJ1-2, with 7 bases aligning to TRBD1. V shed 4 bases, J shed 3 bases, and the junction held 8 bases outside the gene matches. CDR1 is LGHNA and CDR2 is YSLEER in the germline V gene. The CDR3 has 15 amino acids. CDR3 amino acids: CASSPETGQYYGYTF. The CDR3 DNA follows: TGCGCCAGCAGCCCCGAGACAGGGCAGTACTATGGCTACACCTTC.

The chain links TRBV2 to TRBJ2-1; no reliable D call. Deletions cut 4 bases from V and 2 bases from J, with 12 bases between. In germline, CDR1 is SNHLY, CDR2 FYNNEI. This CDR3 region has 15 residues. The CDR3 is CASSAGRYAYNEQFF. As DNA, the CDR3 is TGTGCCAGCAGTGCCGGCAGATATGCCTACAATGAGCAGTTCTTC.

This rearrangement joins TRBV6-1 to TRBJ2-7, with D possibly TRBD2 on 6 matching bases. CDR1 MNHNS and CDR2 SASEGT come from the germline V gene. The CDR3 has 15 amino acids. Trimming cost V 1 base and J 4 bases, with 14 bases left between them. CDR3 DNA sequence: TGTGCCAGCAGTGAAGTTGGGAGCGGGCCATACGAGCAGTACTTC. Protein: CASSEVGSGPYEQYF.

J is TRBJ2-7 and V is TRBV27; D may be TRBD2 (6 bases). V lost 6 bases, J lost 3 bases, and 15 bases lay in between. Looked up from germline, CDR1 is MNHEY and CDR2 is SMNVEV (reference sequence). This CDR3 region has 14 residues. DNA of the CDR3: TGTGCCAGCAGCCCTGCGGGGAGATACTACGAGCAGTACTTC. Its protein product is CASSPAGRYYEQYF.

The rearrangement joins TRBV7-9 to TRBJ2-1, with no clear D. Germline V lookup: CDR1 SEHNR, CDR2 FQNEAQ (reference sequence). This CDR3 comprises 16 residues. V was cut by 2 bases and J by 1 base, with 12 bases left in between. CDR3 amino acids: CASSLFGKGSYNEQFF. CDR3 bases: TGTGCCAGCAGCTTATTCGGCAAAGGGTCCTACAATGAGCAGTTCTTC.

The chain recombines TRBV5-4 with TRBJ2-7, with 13 positions matching TRBD2. CDR1 is SGHNT, CDR2 YYREEE, per germline (reference sequence). The CDR3 extends over 16 amino acids. V lost 3 bases and J lost 3; bases outside the gene matches: 6. In DNA form, the CDR3 reads TGTGCCAGCAGCTCCGGACTAGCGGGAGCCGTCTACGAGCAGTACTTC. This sequence encodes CASSSGLAGAVYEQYF.

This clone showed up just a few times. The DNA is omitted, as the CDR3 cannot be located on it reliably, and the CDR3 follows TCRdb's listing. The chain recombines TRBV30 with TRBJ2-4; TRBD1 is taken as the D call from the table, unchecked against the DNA. Germline-derived CDR1 and CDR2 are GTSNPN and SVGIG (reference sequence). The CDR3 is made up of 19 amino acids, end residues included. CDR3 residues: CAWSESGPHSVLRRRIQYF.

The chain employs TRBV9 and TRBJ2-2; 13 nucleotides match TRBD2. After removal of 3 bases from V and 0 bases from J, the junction contained 11 bases not matched to a gene. This CDR3 spans 20 amino acids. Germline loops: CDR1 SGDLS, CDR2 YYNGEE. CDR3 nucleotide sequence: TGTGCCAGCAGCGAATACCCTGGGACTAGCGGGAATACGAACACCGGGGAGCTGTTTTTT. This gives the protein CASSEYPGTSGNTNTGELFF. Variable domain in full (rest from reference TRBV9 and TRBJ2-2): DSGVTQTPKHLITATGQRVTLRCSPRSGDLSVYWYQQSLDQGLQFLIQYYNGEERAKGNILERFSAQQFPDLHSELNLSSLELGDSALYFCASSEYPGTSGNTNTGELFFGEGSRLTVL.

V gene TRBV27 combines with J gene TRBJ2-5; 7 bases match TRBD2. Germline trimming cut 4 bases from V and 5 bases from J; bases unmatched to any gene: 7. Germline loops: CDR1 MNHEY, CDR2 SMNVEV (reference sequence). This CDR3 comprises 14 residues. In DNA, the CDR3 is TGTGCCAGCAGTTCCCTGGGGGGGGAGGAGACCCAGTACTTC. Translating it yields CASSSLGGEETQYF.

The chain is built from TRBV4-1 and TRBJ1-5; no clear D. V was clipped by 1 base and J by 6 bases, with 16 bases between them. The germline V gene has CDR1 MGHRA and CDR2 YSYEKL. This CDR3 spans 16 amino acids. CDR3 nucleotide sequence: TGCGCCAGCAGCCAAGCGGGAAGTTTAGGAGTTCAGCCCCAGCATTTT. It specifies CASSQAGSLGVQPQHF.

This clone was counted a few times. The same CDR3 is also encoded by other DNA sequences in this sample. V gene TRBV27 combines with J gene TRBJ1-2, with 8 bases aligning to TRBD1. This CDR3 comprises 14 residues. The J segment lost 7 bases and the V segment lost 0 bases, leaving 4 bases of the junction unmatched. Germline CDR1 is MNHEY and CDR2 is SMNVEV (reference sequence). DNA of the CDR3: TGTGCCAGCAGTTTATCCCAGGGGGCGCGTGGCTACACCTTC. Protein product: CASSLSQGARGYTF.

The chain couples TRBV5-1 to TRBJ2-7, with TRBD2 matching 7 bases. Germline CDR1 SGHRS, CDR2 YFSETQ. The J segment lost 6 bases and the V segment lost 3 bases, leaving 9 bases of the junction unmatched. The CDR3 has 14 amino acids. CDR3 DNA sequence: TGCGCCAGCAGCTGGAGCCGGACTAGGGGCGAGCAGTACTTC. Translation gives CASSWSRTRGEQYF.

This clone has more than one count but fewer than ten. One base separates it from a far larger clone, so it is likely a read error. The chain is built from TRBV13 and TRBJ1-1; D gene ambiguous. The CDR3 has 13 amino acids. CDR1 is PRHDT and CDR2 is FYEKMQ in the germline V gene (reference sequence). The CDR3 loop is CASSPQRNTEAFF. As DNA, the CDR3 is TGCGCCAGCAGCCCCCAACGGAACACTGAAGCTTTCTTT. The complete variable domain, with remaining parts taken from reference TRBV13 and TRBJ1-1, reads AAGVIQSPRHLIKEKRETATLKCYPIPRHDTVYWYQQGPGQDPQFLISFYEKMQSDKGSIPDRFSAQQFSDYHSELNMSSLELGDSALYFCASSPQRNTEAFFGQGTRLTVV.

The chain is built from TRBV21-1 and TRBJ1-1. TRBV21-1 is shown as a pseudogene. The CDR3 extends over 19 amino acids. The CDR3 region has the DNA TGTGCCAGCAGCAAAGTCCACGAGGAACACAATCCGGGAAACACTGAAGCTTTCTTT. It codes for CASSKVHEEHNPGNTEAFF.

This chain uses TRBV2 with TRBJ2-1; D gene unclear. The V gene's germline CDR1 is SNHLY and CDR2 FYNNEI. The V gene lost 4 bases and the J gene lost 8 bases, with 9 bases spanning the gap. This CDR3 comprises 12 residues. CDR3 bases: TGTGCCAGCAGTGGGGTTTCGGATGAGCAGTTCTTC. This codes for CASSGVSDEQFF.

This chain joins TRBV19 and TRBJ2-7; 11 nucleotides line up with TRBD2. Germline-derived CDR1 and CDR2 are LNHDA and SQIVND (reference sequence). The J segment lost 4 bases and the V segment lost 10 bases, leaving 6 bases of the junction unmatched. The CDR3 has 13 amino acids. DNA for the CDR3: TGTGCCACCGGGACTAGCGGAGGGTACGAGCAGTACTTC. Translation: CATGTSGGYEQYF.

Details on this clone: The same CDR3 is also encoded by other DNA sequences in this sample. The chain recombines TRBV4-1 with TRBJ1-1; perhaps TRBD1 as D (5 bases). Per the germline V gene, CDR1 is MGHRA and CDR2 is YSYEKL. The CDR3 runs 15 residues. V lost 1 base to trimming and J lost 0 bases, with 9 bases between them. The CDR3 protein is CASSQGQGMNTEAFF. The CDR3 coding sequence is TGCGCCAGCAGCCAAGGCCAGGGCATGAACACTGAAGCTTTCTTT.